This TCR beta chain derives from a study of blood T cell repertoires in COVID-19. For the study at large: Acute and convalescent COVID-19 samples came from the United States, Italy and Spain. Nucleic acid was either cDNA or gDNA, and it came from T cells, B-cell-depleted T cells, or PBMCs.

The data were produced by immunoSEQ multiplex PCR, yet TCRdb's version contains in-frame clones alone and is incomplete. The sample carries about 290,000 clones, about nine tenths recorded once. Germline V CDR1 and CDR2: LNHDA, SQIVND (reference sequence). The V segment lost 6 bases and the J segment 2 bases; nucleotides outside the gene matches: 9. The CDR3 totals 16 residues. This clone has just a few counts. The receptor's source is a woman aged 30 to 39 with active or convalescent COVID-19. The genes are TRBV19 and TRBJ2-3; 9 nucleotides match TRBD2. Source material: peripheral blood. The CDR3 DNA sequence: TGTGCCAGTAGCCCTAGGCGGGGGGGAAACACAGATACGCAGTATTTT. Its protein is CASSPRRGGNTDTQYF. Filled out from reference TRBV19 and TRBJ2-3, the complete variable domain reads DGGITQSPKYLFRKEGQNVTLSCEQNLNHDAMYWYRQDPGQGLRLIYYSQIVNDFQKGDIAEGYSVSREKKESFPLTVTSAQKNPTAFYLCASSPRRGGNTDTQYFGPGTRLTVL.